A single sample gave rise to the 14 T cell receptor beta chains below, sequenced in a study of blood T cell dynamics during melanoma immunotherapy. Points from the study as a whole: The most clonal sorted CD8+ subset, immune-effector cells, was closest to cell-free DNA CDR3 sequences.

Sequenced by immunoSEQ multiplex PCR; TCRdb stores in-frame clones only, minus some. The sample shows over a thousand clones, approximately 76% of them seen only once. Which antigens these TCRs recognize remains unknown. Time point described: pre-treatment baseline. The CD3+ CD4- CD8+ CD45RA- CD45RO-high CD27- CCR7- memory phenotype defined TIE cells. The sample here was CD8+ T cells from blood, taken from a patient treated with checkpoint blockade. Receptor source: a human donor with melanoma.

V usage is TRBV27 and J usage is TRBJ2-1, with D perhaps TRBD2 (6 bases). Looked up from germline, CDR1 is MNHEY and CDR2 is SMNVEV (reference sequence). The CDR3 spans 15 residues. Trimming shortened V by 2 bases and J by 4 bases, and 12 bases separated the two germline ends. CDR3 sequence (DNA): TGTGCCAGCAGTTTAGCAGCGGGTCCTTACAATGAGCAGTTCTTC. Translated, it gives CASSLAAGPYNEQFF.

CDR3 nucleotides: TGTGCCAGCACCCTTAGCTCCTACAATGAGCAGTTCTTC. As protein: CASTLSSYNEQFF. This chain uses TRBV25-1 with TRBJ2-1; D gene uncertain. Trimming removed 7 bases at V and 0 bases at J, with 7 bases between. This CDR3 has 13 amino acids. Germline V lookup: CDR1 MGHDK, CDR2 SYGVNS.

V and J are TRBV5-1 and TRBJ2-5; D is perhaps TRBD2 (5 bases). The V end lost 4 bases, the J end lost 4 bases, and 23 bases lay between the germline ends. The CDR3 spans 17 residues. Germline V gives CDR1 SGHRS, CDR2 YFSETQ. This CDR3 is CASSLGEIVAYTETQYF. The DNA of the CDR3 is TGCGCCAGCAGCCTCGGGGAGATTGTAGCCTACACAGAGACCCAGTACTTC. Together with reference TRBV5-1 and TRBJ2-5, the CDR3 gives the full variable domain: KAGVTQTPRYLIKTRGQQVTLSCSPISGHRSVSWYQQTPGQGLQFLFEYFSETQRNKGNFPGRFSGRQFSNSRSEMNVSTLELGDSALYLCASSLGEIVAYTETQYFGPGTRLLVL.

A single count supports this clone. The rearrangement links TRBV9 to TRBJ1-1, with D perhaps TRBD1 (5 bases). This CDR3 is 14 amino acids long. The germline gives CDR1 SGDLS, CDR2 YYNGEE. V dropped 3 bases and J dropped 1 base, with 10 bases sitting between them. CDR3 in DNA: TGTGCCAGCAGCGAGGGGACCGCGAACACTGAAGCTTTCTTT. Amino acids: CASSEGTANTEAFF.

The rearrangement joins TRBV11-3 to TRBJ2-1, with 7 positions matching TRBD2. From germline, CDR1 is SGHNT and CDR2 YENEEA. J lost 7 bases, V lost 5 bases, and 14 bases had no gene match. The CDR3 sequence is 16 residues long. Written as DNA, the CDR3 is TGTGCCAGCAGCGCAACCGGGACTACCACAAGGAATGAGCAGTTCTTC. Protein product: CASSATGTTTRNEQFF.

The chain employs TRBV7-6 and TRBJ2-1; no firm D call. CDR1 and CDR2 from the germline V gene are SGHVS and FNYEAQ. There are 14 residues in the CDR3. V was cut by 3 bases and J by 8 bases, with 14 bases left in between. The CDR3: CASSLQAPVHEQFF. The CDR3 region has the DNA TGTGCCAGCAGCTTGCAAGCTCCCGTCCATGAGCAGTTCTTC.

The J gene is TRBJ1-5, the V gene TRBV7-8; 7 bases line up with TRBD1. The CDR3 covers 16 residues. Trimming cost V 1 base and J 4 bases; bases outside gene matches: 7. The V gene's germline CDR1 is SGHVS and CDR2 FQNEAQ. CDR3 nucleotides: TGTGCCAGCAGCTTAGGGGGGGACAGAAGGAATCAGCCCCAGCATTTT. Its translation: CASSLGGDRRNQPQHF.

The CDR3 DNA follows: TGCGCCAGCAGTCCCCGGGGCGTTAGCACAGATACGCAGTATTTT. As protein: CASSPRGVSTDTQYF. J is TRBJ2-3 and V is TRBV5-1; D could derive from TRBD1 or TRBD2 (5 bases each). This CDR3 contains 15 residues. Germline V gene data show CDR1 as SGHRS and CDR2 as YFSETQ. Trimming took 5 bases from V and 0 from J, leaving 13 bases between them.

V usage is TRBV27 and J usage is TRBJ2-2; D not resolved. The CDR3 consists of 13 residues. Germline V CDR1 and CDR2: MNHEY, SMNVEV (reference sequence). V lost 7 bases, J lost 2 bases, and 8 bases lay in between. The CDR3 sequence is CASNAANTGELFF. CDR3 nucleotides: TGTGCCAGCAATGCGGCCAACACCGGGGAGCTGTTTTTT.

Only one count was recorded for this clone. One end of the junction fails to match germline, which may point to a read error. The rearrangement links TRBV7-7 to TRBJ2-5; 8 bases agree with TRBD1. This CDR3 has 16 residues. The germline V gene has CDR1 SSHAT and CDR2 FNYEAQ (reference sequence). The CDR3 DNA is TGTGCTAGCAGCTTATACTCTGCAGGGGGCGGAGAGACCCAGTACTTC. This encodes CASSLYSAGGGETQYF.

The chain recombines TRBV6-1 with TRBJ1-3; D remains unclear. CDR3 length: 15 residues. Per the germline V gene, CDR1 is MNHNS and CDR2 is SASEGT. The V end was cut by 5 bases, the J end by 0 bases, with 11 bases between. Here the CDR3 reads CASSSSVTSGNTIYF. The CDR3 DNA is TGTGCCAGCAGTTCATCAGTGACCTCTGGAAACACCATATATTTT.

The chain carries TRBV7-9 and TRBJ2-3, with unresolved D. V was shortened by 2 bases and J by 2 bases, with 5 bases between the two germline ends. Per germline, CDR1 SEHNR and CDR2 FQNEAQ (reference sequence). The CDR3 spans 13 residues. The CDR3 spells CASSLRDTDTQYF. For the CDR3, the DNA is TGTGCCAGCAGCTTAAGGGACACAGATACGCAGTATTTT.

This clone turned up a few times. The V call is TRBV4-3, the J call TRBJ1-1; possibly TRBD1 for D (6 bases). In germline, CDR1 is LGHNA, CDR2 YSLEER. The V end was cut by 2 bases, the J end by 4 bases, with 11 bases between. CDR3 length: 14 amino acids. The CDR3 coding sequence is TGCGCCAGCAGCCAAAGTCTGGGGGCCACTGAAGCTTTCTTT. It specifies CASSQSLGATEAFF.

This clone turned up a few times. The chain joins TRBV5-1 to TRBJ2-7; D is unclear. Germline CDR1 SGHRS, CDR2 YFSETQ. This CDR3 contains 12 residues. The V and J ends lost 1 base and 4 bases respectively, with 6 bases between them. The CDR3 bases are TGCGCCAGCAGCTTGCGGCCTTACGAGCAGTACTTC. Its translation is CASSLRPYEQYF. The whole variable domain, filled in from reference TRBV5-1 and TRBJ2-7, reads KAGVTQTPRYLIKTRGQQVTLSCSPISGHRSVSWYQQTPGQGLQFLFEYFSETQRNKGNFPGRFSGRQFSNSRSEMNVSTLELGDSALYLCASSLRPYEQYFGPGTRLTVT.